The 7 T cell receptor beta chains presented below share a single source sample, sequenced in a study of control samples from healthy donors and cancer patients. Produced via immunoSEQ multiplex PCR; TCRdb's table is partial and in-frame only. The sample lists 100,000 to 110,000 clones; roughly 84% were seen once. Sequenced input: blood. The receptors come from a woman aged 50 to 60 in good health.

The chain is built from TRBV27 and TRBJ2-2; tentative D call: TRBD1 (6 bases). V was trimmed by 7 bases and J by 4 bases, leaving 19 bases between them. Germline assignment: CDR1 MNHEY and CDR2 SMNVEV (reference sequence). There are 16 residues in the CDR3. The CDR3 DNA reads TGTGCCAGCACCTCTGACAGGCCATCGAGCACCGGGGAGCTGTTTTTT. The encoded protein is CASTSDRPSSTGELFF.

The CDR3 is CASTHWGGTEAFF. In DNA, the CDR3 is TGTGCCAGCACCCATTGGGGGGGCACTGAAGCTTTCTTT. V is TRBV5-6 and J is TRBJ1-1; weak D call: TRBD1 (5 bases). Trimming stripped 6 bases from V and 4 bases from J, with 13 bases between. This CDR3 has 13 residues. Germline-derived CDR1 and CDR2 are SGHDT and YYEEEE.

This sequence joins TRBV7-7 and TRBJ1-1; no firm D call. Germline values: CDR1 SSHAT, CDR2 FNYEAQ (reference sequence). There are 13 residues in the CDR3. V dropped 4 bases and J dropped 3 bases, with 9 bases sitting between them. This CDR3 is CASSSSVDTEAFF. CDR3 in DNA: TGTGCCAGCAGCTCGTCTGTAGACACTGAAGCTTTCTTT.

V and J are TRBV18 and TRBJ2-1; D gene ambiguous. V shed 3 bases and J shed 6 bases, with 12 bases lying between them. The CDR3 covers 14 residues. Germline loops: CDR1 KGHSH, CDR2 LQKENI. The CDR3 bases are TGTGCCAGCTCACCCATTCTGCAGCTCAATGAGCAGTTCTTC. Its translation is CASSPILQLNEQFF.

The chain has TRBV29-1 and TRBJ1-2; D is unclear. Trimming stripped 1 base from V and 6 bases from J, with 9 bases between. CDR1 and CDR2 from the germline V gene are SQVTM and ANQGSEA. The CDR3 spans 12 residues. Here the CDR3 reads CSVEGVGDGYTF. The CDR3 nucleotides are TGCAGCGTTGAAGGGGTTGGGGATGGCTACACCTTC.

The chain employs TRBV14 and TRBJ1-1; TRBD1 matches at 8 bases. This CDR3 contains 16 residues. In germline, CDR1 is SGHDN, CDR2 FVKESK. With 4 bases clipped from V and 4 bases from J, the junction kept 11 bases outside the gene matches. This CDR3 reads CASSRRQGAISTEAFF. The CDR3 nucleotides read TGTGCCAGCAGCCGACGGCAGGGGGCAATCAGCACTGAAGCTTTCTTT. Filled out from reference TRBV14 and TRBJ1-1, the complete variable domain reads EAGVTQFPSHSVIEKGQTVTLRCDPISGHDNLYWYRRVMGKEIKFLLHFVKESKQDESGMPNNRFLAERTGGTYSTLKVQPAELEDSGVYFCASSRRQGAISTEAFFGQGTRLTVV.

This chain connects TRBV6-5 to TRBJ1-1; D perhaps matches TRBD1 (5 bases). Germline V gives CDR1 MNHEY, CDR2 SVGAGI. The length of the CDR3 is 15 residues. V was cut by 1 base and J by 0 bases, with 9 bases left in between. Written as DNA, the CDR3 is TGTGCCAGCAGTTACTTACAGGATATGAACACTGAAGCTTTCTTT. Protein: CASSYLQDMNTEAFF.